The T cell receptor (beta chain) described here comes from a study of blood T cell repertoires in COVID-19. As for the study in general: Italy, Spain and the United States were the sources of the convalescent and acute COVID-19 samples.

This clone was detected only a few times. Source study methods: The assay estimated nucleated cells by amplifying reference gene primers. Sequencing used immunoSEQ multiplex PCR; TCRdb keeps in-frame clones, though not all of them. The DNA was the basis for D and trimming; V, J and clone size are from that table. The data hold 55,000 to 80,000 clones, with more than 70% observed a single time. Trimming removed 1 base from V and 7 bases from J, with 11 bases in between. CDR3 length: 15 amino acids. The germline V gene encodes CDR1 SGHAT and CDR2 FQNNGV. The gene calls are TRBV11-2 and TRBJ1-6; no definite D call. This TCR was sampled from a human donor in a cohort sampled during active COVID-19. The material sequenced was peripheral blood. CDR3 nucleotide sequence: TGTGCCAGCAGCTTAGCCCCCGGGGTGAATTCACCCCTCCACTTT. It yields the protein CASSLAPGVNSPLHF.